This T cell receptor beta chain was captured in a study of shared clonotypes between healthy human individuals. On this clone: Other nucleotide sequences in the sample specify the same CDR3.

V shed 3 bases and J 4 bases; nucleotides not matched to a gene: 6. The CDR3 totals 15 residues. Germline V gene data show CDR1 as SGDLS and CDR2 as YYNGEE. Only CD45RO-negative cells positively selected for CCR7 counted as naive CD8 cells, so terminally differentiated effector memory CD45RA+ cells were excluded. Libraries were prepared by immunoSEQ multiplex PCR; TCRdb keeps only in-frame clonotypes and omits some of them. Of about 2.1 million clones listed, about 93% were seen once; the top ten hold more than 1.5%. The TCR sequence derives from a man younger than 35 in good health. Some clones in this sample may be carry-over from other donors' samples. The chain combines TRBV9 with TRBJ2-2; 7 nucleotides agree with TRBD1. Sequences were obtained from naive CD8+ T cells from PBMCs. CDR3 in amino acids: CASSARQGGTGELFF. CDR3 bases: TGTGCCAGCAGCGCCCGACAGGGCGGCACCGGGGAGCTGTTTTTT.